This T cell receptor (beta chain) was obtained from a study of breast tumors, draining lymph nodes, adjacent tissues. Overall study results and limits: Most tumor T cells seemingly derive from lymph node, then expand in tumor. Tumor repertoires ranked between lymph nodes and nontumor tissue in diversity, with V and J gene preferences. Data only fit, rather than demonstrated, lymph node origin of most tumor T cells. Tumor and nontumor repertoires were significantly more similar in luminal-like than in basal-like breast cancer.

A single record per CDR3 protein comes from TCRdb applying MiXCR to the multiplex PCR reads. Found here are about 9,000 distinct CDR3 sequences, around 42% of them singletons; the top ten hold approximately 14%. V was pared by 1 base and J by 4 bases, with 8 bases of the junction left unmatched. Per the germline V gene, CDR1 is LGHNA and CDR2 is YNFKEQ. The CDR3 runs to 17 residues. To note about this clonotype: The antigen remains undetermined.

The genes are TRBV4-2 and TRBJ2-2; TRBD2 aligns across 8 bases. Sequencing input: tumor-adjacent breast tissue. This receptor was taken from a female donor with breast cancer. Some clones in this sample may be carry-over from other donors' samples. CDR3 protein: CASSQGSGGLGTGELFF. The CDR3 DNA follows: TGTGCCAGCAGCCAAGGGTCGGGAGGGCTCGGCACCGGGGAGCTGTTTTTT.